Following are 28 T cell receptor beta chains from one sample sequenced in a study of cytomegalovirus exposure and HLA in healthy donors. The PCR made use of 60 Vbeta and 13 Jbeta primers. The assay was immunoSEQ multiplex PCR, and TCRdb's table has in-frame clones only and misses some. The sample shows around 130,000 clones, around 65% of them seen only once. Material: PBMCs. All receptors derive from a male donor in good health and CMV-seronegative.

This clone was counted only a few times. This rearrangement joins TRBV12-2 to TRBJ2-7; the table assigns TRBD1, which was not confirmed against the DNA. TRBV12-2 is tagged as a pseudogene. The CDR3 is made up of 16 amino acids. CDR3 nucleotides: TGTGCAAGTCGCTTACCCCGGACAGGGGGCCGCTACGAGCAGTACTTC. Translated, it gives CASRLPRTGGRYEQYF.

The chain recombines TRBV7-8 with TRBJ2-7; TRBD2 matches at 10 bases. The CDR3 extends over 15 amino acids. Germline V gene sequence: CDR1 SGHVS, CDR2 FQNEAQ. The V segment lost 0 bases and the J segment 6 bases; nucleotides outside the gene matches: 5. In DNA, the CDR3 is TGTGCCAGCAGCTTAGCCTATCGACTAGCGGGCGAGCAGTACTTC. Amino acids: CASSLAYRLAGEQYF.

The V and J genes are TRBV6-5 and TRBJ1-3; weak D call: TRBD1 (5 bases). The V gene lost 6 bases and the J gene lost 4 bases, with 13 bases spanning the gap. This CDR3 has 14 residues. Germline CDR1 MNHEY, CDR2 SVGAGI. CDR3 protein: CASRSGTEGNTIYF. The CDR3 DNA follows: TGTGCCAGCAGAAGCGGGACTGAAGGAAACACCATATATTTT.

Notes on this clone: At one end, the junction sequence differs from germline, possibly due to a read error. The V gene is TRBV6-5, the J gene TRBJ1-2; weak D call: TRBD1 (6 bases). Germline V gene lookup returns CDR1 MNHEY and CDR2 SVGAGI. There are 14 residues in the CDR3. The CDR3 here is CASSTDSPNYGYPF. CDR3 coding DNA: TGTGCCAGCAGTACGGACAGCCCCAACTATGGCTACCCCTTC.

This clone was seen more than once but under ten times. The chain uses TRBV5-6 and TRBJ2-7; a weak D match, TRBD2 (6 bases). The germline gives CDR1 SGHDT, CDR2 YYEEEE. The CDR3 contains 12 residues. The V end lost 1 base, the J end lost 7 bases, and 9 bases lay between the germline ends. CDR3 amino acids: CASSLRRGEQYF. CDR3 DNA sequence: TGTGCCAGCAGCTTGAGGCGGGGAGAGCAGTACTTC.

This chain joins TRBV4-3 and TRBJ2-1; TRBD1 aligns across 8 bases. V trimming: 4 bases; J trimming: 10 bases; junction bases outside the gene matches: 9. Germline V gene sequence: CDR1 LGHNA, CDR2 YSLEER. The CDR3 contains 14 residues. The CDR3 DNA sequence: TGCGCCAGCAGCCCGGGGCAGGGGGCAGAGGAGCAGTTCTTC. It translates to CASSPGQGAEEQFF.

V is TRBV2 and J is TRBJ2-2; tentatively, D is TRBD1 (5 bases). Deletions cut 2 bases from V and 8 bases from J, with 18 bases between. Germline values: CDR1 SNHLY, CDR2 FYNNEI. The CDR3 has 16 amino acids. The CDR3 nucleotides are TGTGCCAGCAGTGAATCATACCCAGGGAATAGAGGGGAGCTGTTTTTT. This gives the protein CASSESYPGNRGELFF.

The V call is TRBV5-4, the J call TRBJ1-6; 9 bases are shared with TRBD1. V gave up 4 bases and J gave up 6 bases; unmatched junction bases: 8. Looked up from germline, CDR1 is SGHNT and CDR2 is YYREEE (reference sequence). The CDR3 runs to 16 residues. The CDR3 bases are TGTGCCAGCAGCGGCCCGCGGACAGGGGTTAATTCACCCCTCCACTTT. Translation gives CASSGPRTGVNSPLHF.

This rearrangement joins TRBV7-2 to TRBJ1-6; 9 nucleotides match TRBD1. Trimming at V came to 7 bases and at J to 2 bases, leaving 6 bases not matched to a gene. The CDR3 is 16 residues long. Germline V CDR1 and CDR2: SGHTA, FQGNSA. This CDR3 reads CASTVGTGTYNSPLHF. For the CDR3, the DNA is TGTGCCAGCACCGTGGGGACAGGGACCTATAATTCACCCCTCCACTTT.

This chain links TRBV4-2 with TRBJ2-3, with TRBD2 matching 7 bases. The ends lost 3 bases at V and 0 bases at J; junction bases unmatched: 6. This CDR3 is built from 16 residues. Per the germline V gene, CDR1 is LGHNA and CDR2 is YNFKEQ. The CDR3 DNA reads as TGTGCCAGCAGCCAGGCCAGCGGGACTAGCACAGATACGCAGTATTTT. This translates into CASSQASGTSTDTQYF.

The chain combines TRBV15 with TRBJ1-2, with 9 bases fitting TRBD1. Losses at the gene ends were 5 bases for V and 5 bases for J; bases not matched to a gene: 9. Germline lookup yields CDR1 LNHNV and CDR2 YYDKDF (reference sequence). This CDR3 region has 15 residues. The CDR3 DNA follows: TGTGCCACCAGCGTTGACAGGGGGTTGAGGTATGGCTACACCTTC. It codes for CATSVDRGLRYGYTF.

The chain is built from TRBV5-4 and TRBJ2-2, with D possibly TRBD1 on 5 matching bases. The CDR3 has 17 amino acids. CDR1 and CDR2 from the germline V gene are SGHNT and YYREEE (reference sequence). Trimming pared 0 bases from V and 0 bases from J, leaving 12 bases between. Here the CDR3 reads CASSLARVGANTGELFF. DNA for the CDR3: TGTGCCAGCAGCTTGGCCAGGGTAGGGGCGAACACCGGGGAGCTGTTTTTT. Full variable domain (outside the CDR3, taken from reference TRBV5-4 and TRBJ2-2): ETGVTQSPTHLIKTRGQQVTLRCSSQSGHNTVSWYQQALGQGPQFIFQYYREEENGRGNFPPRFSGLQFPNYSSELNVNALELDDSALYLCASSLARVGANTGELFFGEGSRLTVL.

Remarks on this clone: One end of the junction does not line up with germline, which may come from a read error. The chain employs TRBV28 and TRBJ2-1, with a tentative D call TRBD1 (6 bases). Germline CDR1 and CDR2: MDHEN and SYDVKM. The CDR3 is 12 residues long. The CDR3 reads CASSPDRYSQIF. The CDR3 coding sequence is TGTGCCAGCAGTCCAGACAGGTACAGTCAGATCTTC.

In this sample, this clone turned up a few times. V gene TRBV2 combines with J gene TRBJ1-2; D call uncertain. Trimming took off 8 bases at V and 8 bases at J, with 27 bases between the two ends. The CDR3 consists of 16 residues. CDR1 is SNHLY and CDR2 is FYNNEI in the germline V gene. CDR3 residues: CASPVPGPVSRWGYTF. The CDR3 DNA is TGTGCCAGCCCTGTTCCTGGTCCCGTTTCCAGGTGGGGCTACACCTTC.

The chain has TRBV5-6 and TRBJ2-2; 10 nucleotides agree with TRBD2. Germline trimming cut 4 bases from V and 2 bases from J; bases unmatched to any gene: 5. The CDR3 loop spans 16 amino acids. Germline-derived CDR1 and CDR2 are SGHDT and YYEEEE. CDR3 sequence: CASSGPSGGNTGELFF. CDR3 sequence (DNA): TGTGCCAGCAGCGGGCCTAGCGGGGGCAACACCGGGGAGCTGTTTTTT.

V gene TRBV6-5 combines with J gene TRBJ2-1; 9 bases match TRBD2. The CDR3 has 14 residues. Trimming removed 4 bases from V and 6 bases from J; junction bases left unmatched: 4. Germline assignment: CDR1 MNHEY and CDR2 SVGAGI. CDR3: CASSFAGGSNEQFF. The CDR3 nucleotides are TGTGCCAGCAGTTTTGCGGGGGGGTCCAATGAGCAGTTCTTC.

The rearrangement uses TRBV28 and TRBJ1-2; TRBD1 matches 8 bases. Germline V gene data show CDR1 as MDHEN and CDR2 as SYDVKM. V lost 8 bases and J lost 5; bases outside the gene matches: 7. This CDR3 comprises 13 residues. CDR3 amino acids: CASSIQGGYGYTF. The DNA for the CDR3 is TGTGCCAGCTCCATACAGGGGGGTTATGGCTACACCTTC.

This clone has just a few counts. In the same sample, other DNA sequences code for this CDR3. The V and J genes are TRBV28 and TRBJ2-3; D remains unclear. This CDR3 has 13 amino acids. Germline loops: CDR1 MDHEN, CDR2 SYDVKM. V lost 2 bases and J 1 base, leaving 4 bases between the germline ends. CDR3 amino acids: CASSLPGTDTQYF. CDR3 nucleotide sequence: TGTGCCAGCAGTTTACCGGGCACAGATACGCAGTATTTT.

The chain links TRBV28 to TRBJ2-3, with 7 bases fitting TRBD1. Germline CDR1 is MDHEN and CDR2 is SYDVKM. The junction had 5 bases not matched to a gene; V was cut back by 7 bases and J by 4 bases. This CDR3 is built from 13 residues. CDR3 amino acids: CASKRQGPDTQYF. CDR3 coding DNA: TGTGCCAGCAAAAGACAGGGACCAGATACGCAGTATTTT.

The CDR3 bases are TGTGCCTGGGGACAGGGGGGGGAGACCCAGTACTTC. Translating gives CAWGQGGETQYF. The rearrangement joins TRBV30 to TRBJ2-5, with 10 positions matching TRBD1. Germline values: CDR1 GTSNPN, CDR2 SVGIG (reference sequence). Trimming removed 5 bases from V and 5 bases from J; junction bases left unmatched: 2. This CDR3 comprises 12 residues.

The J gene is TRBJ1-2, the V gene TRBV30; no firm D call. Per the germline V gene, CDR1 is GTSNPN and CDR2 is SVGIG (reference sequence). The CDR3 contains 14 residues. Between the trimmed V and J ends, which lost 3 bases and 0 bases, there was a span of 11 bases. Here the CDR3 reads CAWSPQLTNYGYTF. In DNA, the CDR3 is TGTGCCTGGAGCCCCCAACTGACTAACTATGGCTACACCTTC. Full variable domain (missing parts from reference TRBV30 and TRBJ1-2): SQTIHQWPATLVQPVGSPLSLECTVEGTSNPNLYWYRQAAGRGLQLLFYSVGIGQISSEVPQNLSASRPQDRQFILSSKKLLLSDSGFYLCAWSPQLTNYGYTFGSGTRLTVV.

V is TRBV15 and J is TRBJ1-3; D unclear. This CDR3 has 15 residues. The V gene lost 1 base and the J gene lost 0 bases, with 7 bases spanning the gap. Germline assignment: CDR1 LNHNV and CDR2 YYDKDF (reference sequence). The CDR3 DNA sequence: TGTGCCACCAGCAGAGGAAGAGGCTCTGGAAACACCATATATTTT. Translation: CATSRGRGSGNTIYF.

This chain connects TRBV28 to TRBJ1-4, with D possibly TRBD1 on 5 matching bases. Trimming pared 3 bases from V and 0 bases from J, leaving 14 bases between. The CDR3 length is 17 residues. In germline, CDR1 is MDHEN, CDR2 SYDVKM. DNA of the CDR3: TGTGCCAGCAGTTTCCGCGGGGGATCCGCAACTAATGAAAAACTGTTTTTT. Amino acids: CASSFRGGSATNEKLFF.

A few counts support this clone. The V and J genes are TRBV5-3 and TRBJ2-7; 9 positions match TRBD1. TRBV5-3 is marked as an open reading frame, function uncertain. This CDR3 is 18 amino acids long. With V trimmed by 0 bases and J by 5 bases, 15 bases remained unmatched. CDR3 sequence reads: CARSLELYRGLSVNEQYF. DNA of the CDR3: TGTGCCAGAAGCTTGGAACTTTACAGGGGGCTAAGTGTTAACGAGCAGTACTTC.

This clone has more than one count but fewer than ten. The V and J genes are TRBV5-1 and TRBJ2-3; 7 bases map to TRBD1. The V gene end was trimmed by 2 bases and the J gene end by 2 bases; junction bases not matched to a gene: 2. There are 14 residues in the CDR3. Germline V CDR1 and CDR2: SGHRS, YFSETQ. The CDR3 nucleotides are TGCGCCAGCAGCTTCGGGACAGCCACAGATACGCAGTATTTT. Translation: CASSFGTATDTQYF.

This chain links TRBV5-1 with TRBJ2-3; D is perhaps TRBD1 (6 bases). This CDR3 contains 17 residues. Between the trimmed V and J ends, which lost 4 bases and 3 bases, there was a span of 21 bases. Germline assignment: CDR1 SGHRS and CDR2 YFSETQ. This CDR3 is CASSVQGSEFGTDTQYF. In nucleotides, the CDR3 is TGCGCCAGCAGCGTACAGGGCAGTGAATTCGGTACAGATACGCAGTATTTT. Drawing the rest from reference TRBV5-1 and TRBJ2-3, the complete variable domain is KAGVTQTPRYLIKTRGQQVTLSCSPISGHRSVSWYQQTPGQGLQFLFEYFSETQRNKGNFPGRFSGRQFSNSRSEMNVSTLELGDSALYLCASSVQGSEFGTDTQYFGPGTRLTVL.

The CDR3: CASSLAGAGETQYF. The CDR3 coding sequence is TGTGCCAGCAGTTTGGCGGGGGCCGGGGAGACCCAGTACTTC. This chain connects TRBV28 to TRBJ2-5; perhaps TRBD2 as D (7 bases). The germline V gene encodes CDR1 MDHEN and CDR2 SYDVKM. Trimming took 3 bases from V and 5 from J, leaving 13 bases between them. This CDR3 is built from 14 residues.

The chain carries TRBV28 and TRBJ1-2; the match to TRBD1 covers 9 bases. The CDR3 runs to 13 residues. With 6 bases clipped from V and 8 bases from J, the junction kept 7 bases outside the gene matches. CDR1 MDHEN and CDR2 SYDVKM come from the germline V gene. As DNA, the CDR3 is TGTGCCAGCAGACGGGGACAGGGTAAAGGCTACACCTTC. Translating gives CASRRGQGKGYTF.